This TCR beta chain was obtained from a study of blood T cell repertoires in COVID-19. Study background: Acute and convalescent COVID-19 specimens originated in the United States, Italy and Spain. Sources were T cells, B-cell-depleted T cells, or PBMCs; the material itself was cDNA or gDNA.

This table comes from immunoSEQ multiplex PCR, and its TCRdb copy is limited to in-frame clones, with some not included. The table shows tens of thousands of clones, with 84% occurring only once. Trimming removed 8 bases from V and 4 bases from J; junction bases left unmatched: 17. This CDR3 has 18 amino acids. Germline lookup yields CDR1 MNHEY and CDR2 SMNVEV (reference sequence). V usage is TRBV27 and J usage is TRBJ2-1, with 10 positions matching TRBD2. Sequenced material: peripheral blood. This receptor was identified in a man in his fifties or sixties with acute or convalescent COVID-19. The CDR3 DNA reads as TGTGCCAGCCGTCCTGGGACTAGCGACTCAATAGGGTACAATGAGCAGTTCTTC. This translates into CASRPGTSDSIGYNEQFF.